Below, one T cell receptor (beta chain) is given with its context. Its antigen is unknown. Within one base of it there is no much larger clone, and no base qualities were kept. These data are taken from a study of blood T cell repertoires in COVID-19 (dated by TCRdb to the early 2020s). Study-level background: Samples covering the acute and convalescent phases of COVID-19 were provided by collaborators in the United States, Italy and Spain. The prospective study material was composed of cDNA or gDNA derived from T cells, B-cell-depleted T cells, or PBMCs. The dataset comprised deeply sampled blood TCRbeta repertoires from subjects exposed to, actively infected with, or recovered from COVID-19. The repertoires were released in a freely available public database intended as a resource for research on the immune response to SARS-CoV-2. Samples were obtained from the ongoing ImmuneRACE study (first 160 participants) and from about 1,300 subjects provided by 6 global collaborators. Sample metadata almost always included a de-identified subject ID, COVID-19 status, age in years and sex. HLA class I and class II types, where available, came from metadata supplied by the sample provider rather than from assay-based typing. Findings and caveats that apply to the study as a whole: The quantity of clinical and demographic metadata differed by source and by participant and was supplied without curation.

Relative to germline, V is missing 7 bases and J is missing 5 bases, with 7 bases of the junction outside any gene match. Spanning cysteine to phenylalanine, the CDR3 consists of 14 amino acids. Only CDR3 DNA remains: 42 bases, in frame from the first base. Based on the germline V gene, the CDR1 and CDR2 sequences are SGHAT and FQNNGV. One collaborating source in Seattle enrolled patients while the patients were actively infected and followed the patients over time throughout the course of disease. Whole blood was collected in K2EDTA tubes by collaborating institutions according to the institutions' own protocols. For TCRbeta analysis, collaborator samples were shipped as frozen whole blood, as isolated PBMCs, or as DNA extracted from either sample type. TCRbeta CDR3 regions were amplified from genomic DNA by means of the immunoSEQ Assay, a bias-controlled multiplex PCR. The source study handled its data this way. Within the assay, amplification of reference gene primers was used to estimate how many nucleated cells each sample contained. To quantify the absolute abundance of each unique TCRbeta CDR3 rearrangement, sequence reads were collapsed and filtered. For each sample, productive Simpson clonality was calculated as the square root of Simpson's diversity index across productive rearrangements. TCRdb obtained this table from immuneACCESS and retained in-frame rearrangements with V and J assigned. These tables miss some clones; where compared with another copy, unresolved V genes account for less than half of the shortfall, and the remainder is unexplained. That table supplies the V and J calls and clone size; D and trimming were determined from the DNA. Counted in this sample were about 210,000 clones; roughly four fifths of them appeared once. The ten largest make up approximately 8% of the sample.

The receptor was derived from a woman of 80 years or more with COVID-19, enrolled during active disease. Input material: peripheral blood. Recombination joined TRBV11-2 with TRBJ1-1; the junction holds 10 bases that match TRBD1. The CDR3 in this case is CASTSRTGGTEAFF. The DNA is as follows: TGTGCCAGCACCTCGAGGACAGGGGGTACTGAAGCTTTCTTT.